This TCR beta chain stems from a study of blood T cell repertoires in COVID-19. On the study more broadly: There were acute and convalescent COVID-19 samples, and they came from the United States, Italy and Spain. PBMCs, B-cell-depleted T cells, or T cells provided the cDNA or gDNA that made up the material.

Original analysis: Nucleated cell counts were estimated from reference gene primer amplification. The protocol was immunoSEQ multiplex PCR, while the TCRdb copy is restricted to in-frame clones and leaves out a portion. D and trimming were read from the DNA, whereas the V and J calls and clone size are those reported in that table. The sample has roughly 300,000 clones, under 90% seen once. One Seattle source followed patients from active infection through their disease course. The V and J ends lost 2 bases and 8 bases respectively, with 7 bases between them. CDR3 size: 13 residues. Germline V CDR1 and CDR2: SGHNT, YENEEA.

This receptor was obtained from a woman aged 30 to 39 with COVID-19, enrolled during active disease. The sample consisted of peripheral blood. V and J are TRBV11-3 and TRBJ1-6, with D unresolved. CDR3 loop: CASSLLDDSPLHF. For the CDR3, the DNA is TGTGCCAGCAGCTTATTAGATGATTCACCCCTCCACTTT.